The subject of this entry is one TCR beta chain. Germline V gene data show CDR1 as SNHLY and CDR2 as FYNNEI. The CDR3 length is 12 residues. The V gene end was trimmed by 11 bases and the J gene end by 1 base; junction bases not matched to a gene: 3. The data stem from a study of blood T cell repertoires in COVID-19. Study information: The United States, Italy and Spain provided the acute and convalescent COVID-19 samples. T cells, B-cell-depleted T cells, or PBMCs supplied cDNA or gDNA.

As handled by the study authors: Amplification with reference gene primers provided the estimates of nucleated cell counts. Method: immunoSEQ multiplex PCR; TCRdb's copy keeps in-frame clones and lacks some. V and J calls and clone size are copied from that table; D and trimming were computed from the DNA. Here the sample spans about 24,000 clones, roughly 88% being singletons. This chain uses TRBV2 with TRBJ2-5, with 8 bases that match TRBD2. The sequencing input was peripheral blood. The clonotype was recovered from a woman of 80 years or more with active or convalescent COVID-19. The chain's CDR3 is CAPAGGQETQYF. The CDR3 DNA reads TGTGCCCCTGCGGGAGGCCAAGAGACCCAGTACTTC.